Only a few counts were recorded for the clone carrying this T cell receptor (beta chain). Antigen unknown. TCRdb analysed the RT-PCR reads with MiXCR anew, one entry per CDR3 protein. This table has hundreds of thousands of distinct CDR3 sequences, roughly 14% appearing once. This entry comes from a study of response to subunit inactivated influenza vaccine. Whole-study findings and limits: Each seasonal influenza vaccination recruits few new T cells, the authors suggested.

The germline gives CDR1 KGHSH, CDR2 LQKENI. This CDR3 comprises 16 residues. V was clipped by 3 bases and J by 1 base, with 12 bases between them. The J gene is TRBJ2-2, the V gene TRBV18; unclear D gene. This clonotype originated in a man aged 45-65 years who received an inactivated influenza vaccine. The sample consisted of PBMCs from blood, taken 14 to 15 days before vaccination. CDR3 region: CASSPPATENTGELFF. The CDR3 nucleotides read TGTGCCAGCTCACCTCCTGCGACGGAGAACACCGGGGAGCTGTTTTTT.